The subject of this entry is one TCR beta chain. Its matching antigen is unknown. Clones were read by immunoSEQ multiplex PCR, and TCRdb kept only the in-frame ones, dropping some. This sample carries nearly 70,000 clones, around 86% of them seen once, and the ten largest clones take about 8.2%. These data come from a study of OX40 agonist ivuxolimab in advanced cancers. Study conclusions and caveats: The CD4+ and CD8+ T cells in the blood had expanded clonally by week 6 at 0.1 to 3.0 mg/kg. In general, CD8+ T cells held more expanded clones than CD4+ did, on average.

V was clipped by 4 bases and J by 10 bases; unmatched bases: 7. This CDR3 has 15 amino acids. Germline V gene sequence: CDR1 SGHVS, CDR2 FQNEAQ. The sequence derives from an adult with an advanced solid tumor such as melanoma, head and neck, liver or kidney cancer. The sequencing here drew on CD4+ or CD8+ T cells sorted from blood, taken in a trial of the OX40 agonist ivuxolimab. The chain recombines TRBV7-8 with TRBJ2-1, with 13 bases matching TRBD2. The CDR3 loop is CASSSGLAGVEEQFF. In DNA, the CDR3 is TGTGCCAGCAGCTCAGGACTAGCGGGGGTAGAAGAGCAGTTCTTC.